This is a list of T cell receptor beta chains from one sample in a study of regulatory T cells in long-lasting Graves disease. Each CDR3 protein gets one entry after TCRdb re-called the multiplex PCR reads with MiXCR. The sample has around 450,000 distinct CDR3 sequences, around a fifth seen once. This material consisted of peripheral blood mononuclear cells (PBMCs), taken when the disease was refractory, from a patient treated with antithyroid drugs. The receptors shown here come from a female donor with Graves disease. The CDR3 runs from the conserved cysteine through the conserved F or W. A D gene is named only where the DNA matches it firmly. The size of a clone is reported for some rows only, either as once, few or many, or as a class for expanded clones.

CDR3	DNA	V	J	D	size
CSAHEGGLMAEKLFF	TGCAGTGCCCATGAAGGGGGACTAATGGCTGAAAAACTGTTTTTT	TRBV20-1	TRBJ1-4	NA	few
CSASPSGRAGETQYF	TGCAGTGCTAGCCCTAGCGGGAGGGCCGGAGAGACCCAGTACTTC	TRBV20-1	TRBJ2-5	TRBD2	many
CASIRGRNTEAFF	TGTGCCAGCATCAGGGGGCGGAACACTGAAGCTTTCTTT	TRBV6-1	TRBJ1-1	TRBD1	many
CASSYGPPSSYEQYF	TGTGCCAGCAGTTACGGCCCTCCGAGCTCCTACGAGCAGTACTTC	TRBV6-5	TRBJ2-7	NA	many
CASSTGLAGTPVGGETQYF	TGTGCCAGCAGCACGGGACTAGCGGGAACTCCTGTCGGGGGAGAGACCCAGTACTTC	TRBV11-3	TRBJ2-5	TRBD2	many
CASSHLGTANTEAFF	TGTGCCAGCAGCCACCTAGGGACGGCGAACACTGAAGCTTTCTTT	TRBV14	TRBJ1-1	NA	few
CASSITATRANYGYTF	TGTGCCAGTAGTATTACGGCGACTCGGGCTAACTATGGCTACACCTTC	TRBV19	TRBJ1-2	NA	NA
CASSFSRTETQYF	TGTGCCAGCAGCTTCTCAAGAACGGAGACCCAGTACTTC	TRBV7-2	TRBJ2-5	NA	many
CSARDGNYGYTF	TGCAGTGCTAGGGACGGGAACTATGGCTACACCTTC	TRBV20-1	TRBJ1-2	NA	many
CASSLDGYTGELFF	TGTGCCAGTAGTTTGGACGGTTACACCGGGGAGCTGTTTTTT	TRBV19	TRBJ2-2	NA	many